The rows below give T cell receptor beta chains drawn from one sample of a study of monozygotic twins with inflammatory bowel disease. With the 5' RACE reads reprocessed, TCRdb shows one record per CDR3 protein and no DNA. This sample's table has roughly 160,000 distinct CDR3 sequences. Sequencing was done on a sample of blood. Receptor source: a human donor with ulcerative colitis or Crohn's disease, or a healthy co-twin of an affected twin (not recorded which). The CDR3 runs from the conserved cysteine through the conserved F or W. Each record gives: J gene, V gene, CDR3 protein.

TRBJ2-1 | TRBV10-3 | CAISDEREGRGQFF
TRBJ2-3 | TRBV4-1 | CASSQVNLVSTDTQYF
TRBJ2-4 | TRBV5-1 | CASSYGTTRDIQYF
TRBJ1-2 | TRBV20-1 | CSALPFGGGNGYTF
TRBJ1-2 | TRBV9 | CASSVGARGRYGYTF
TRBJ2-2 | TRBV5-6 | CASSHPTGELFF
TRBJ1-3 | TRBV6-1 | CASRDTSGNTIYF
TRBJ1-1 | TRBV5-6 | CGSSLAAQNTEAFF
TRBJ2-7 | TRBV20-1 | CSASPRVYEQYF
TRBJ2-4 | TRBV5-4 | CASSFQGAENIQYF
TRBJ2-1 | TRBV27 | CASSWAGGEIYNEQFF
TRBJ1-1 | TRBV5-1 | CASSLAQPNTEAFF
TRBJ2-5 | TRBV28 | CASSPSFPEGVETQYF
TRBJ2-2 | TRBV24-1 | CATTGTGNTGELFF
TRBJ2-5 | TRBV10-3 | CAISDSGGARETQYF
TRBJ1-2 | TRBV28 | CASSLGTGFGYTF
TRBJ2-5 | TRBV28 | CASSQEEETQYF
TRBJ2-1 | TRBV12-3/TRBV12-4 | CASNLRGGSGGLSPYNEQFF
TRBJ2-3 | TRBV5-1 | CASSLAGSSVGDTQYF
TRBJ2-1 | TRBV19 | CASSPRTSGEVYNEQFF
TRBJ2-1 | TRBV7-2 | CASSLAVAGGNEQFF
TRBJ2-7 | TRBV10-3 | CAISEIRDSYEQYF
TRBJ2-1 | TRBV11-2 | CASSLDWINEQFF
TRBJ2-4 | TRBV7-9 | CASSFSRFENIQYF
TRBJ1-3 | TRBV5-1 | CASSSSAGRISGNTIYF
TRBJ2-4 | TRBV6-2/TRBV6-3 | CASSYGGDPLENIQYF
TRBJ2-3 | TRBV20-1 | CSARDPWTSGGGTDTQYF
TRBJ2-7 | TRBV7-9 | CASSPGTQSSYEQYF
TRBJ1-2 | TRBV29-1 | CSAGSAGFGYTF
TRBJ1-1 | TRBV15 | CATRDGGRTEAFF
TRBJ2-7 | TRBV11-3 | CASSYRAQPTYEQYF
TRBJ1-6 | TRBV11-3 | CASSLAVNSPLHF
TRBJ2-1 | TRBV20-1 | CSARGVRALSYNEQFF
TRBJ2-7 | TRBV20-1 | CSAMGPTVSYEQYF
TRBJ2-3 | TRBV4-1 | CASSRFGGNSFTFRDTQYF